A single sample gave rise to the 18 T cell receptor beta chains below, sequenced in a study of blood T cell repertoires in COVID-19. The repertoire was sequenced with immunoSEQ multiplex PCR; TCRdb's copy has only in-frame clones and lacks some. Here the sample spans around 320,000 clones, about 90% being singletons. Sequencing was done on a sample of PBMCs or T cells enriched from blood (not recorded which). The receptors stem from a woman in her forties or fifties who had been exposed to COVID-19.

The V gene is TRBV27, the J gene TRBJ1-2; D ambiguous. Germline-derived CDR1 and CDR2 are MNHEY and SMNVEV (reference sequence). The CDR3 runs to 14 residues. V lost 6 bases to trimming and J lost 1 base, with 12 bases between them. CDR3 nucleotide sequence: TGTGCCAGCAGGGTAGAAAGAGGTAACTATGGCTACACCTTC. Residues: CASRVERGNYGYTF.

The rearrangement joins TRBV28 to TRBJ1-6; 9 bases agree with TRBD1. Germline V gene data show CDR1 as MDHEN and CDR2 as SYDVKM. V lost 6 bases to trimming and J lost 7 bases; unmatched junction nucleotides: 7. This CDR3 is 15 amino acids long. The CDR3 region is CASRGGTGKNSPLHF. CDR3 DNA: TGTGCCAGCAGGGGCGGGACAGGGAAAAATTCACCCCTCCACTTT.

The V and J genes are TRBV6-5 and TRBJ1-3; D not resolved. Per the germline V gene, CDR1 is MNHEY and CDR2 is SVGAGI. CDR3 length: 15 residues. The V and J ends lost 2 bases and 0 bases respectively, with 8 bases between them. The CDR3 loop reads CASSYGSSSGNTIYF. The CDR3 DNA is TGTGCCAGCAGTTACGGGAGCAGCTCTGGAAACACCATATATTTT.

This clone was seen a handful of times. The rearrangement uses TRBV19 and TRBJ1-1; 7 positions agree with TRBD1. Germline trimming cut 7 bases from V and 0 bases from J; bases unmatched to any gene: 5. Germline CDR1 and CDR2: LNHDA and SQIVND (reference sequence). The CDR3 loop spans 14 amino acids. This chain's CDR3 is CASIMTGLNTEAFF. CDR3 DNA: TGTGCCAGTATTATGACAGGGCTGAACACTGAAGCTTTCTTT.

This clone is a singleton in its sample. The V call is TRBV19, the J call TRBJ1-1; 10 positions agree with TRBD1. Trimming took 5 bases from V and 5 from J; bases not matched to a gene: 8. The CDR3 totals 15 residues. Germline V CDR1 and CDR2: LNHDA, SQIVND (reference sequence). CDR3 coding DNA: TGTGCCAGTAGTTCCTCGGGACAGGGGTATACTGAAGCTTTCTTT. It is translated as CASSSSGQGYTEAFF.

The chain recombines TRBV4-1 with TRBJ2-1; D gene uncertain. Germline assignment: CDR1 MGHRA and CDR2 YSYEKL. This CDR3 is 13 amino acids long. V lost 1 base to trimming and J lost 7 bases, with 8 bases between them. The CDR3 reads CASSQVRSNEQFF. The DNA of the CDR3 is TGCGCCAGCAGCCAAGTACGGTCTAATGAGCAGTTCTTC.

CDR3 nucleotides: TGTGCCAGCTCGCGAGACAGGGGAAGGACTGAAGCTTTCTTT. Its translation is CASSRDRGRTEAFF. The chain uses TRBV18 and TRBJ1-1, with TRBD1 matching over 8 bases. This CDR3 contains 14 residues. Germline V gene sequence: CDR1 KGHSH, CDR2 LQKENI. The V and J ends lost 6 bases and 5 bases, in that order; junction bases with no gene match: 8. Full variable domain (rest looked up from reference TRBV18 and TRBJ1-1): NAGVMQNPRHLVRRRGQEARLRCSPMKGHSHVYWYRQLPEEGLKFMVYLQKENIIDESGMPKERFSAEFPKEGPSILRIQQVVRGDSAAYFCASSRDRGRTEAFFGQGTRLTVV.

V gene TRBV4-1 combines with J gene TRBJ1-4, with D maybe TRBD1 (6 bases). V was clipped by 4 bases and J by 12 bases, with 15 bases between them. From germline, CDR1 is MGHRA and CDR2 YSYEKL. The CDR3 has 13 residues. The CDR3 nucleotides read TGCGCCAGCAGCCTCACCTGGACAGAGCAACTGTTTTTT. It encodes CASSLTWTEQLFF.

This rearrangement joins TRBV19 to TRBJ2-6; 12 nucleotides line up with TRBD2. The germline V gene encodes CDR1 LNHDA and CDR2 SQIVND (reference sequence). This CDR3 spans 19 amino acids. V lost 3 bases, J lost 2 bases, and 8 bases stayed unmatched. As DNA, the CDR3 is TGTGCCAGTAGTATTACTAGCGGGGGGCCAAGTGCTGGGGCCAACGTCCTGACTTTC. Translation gives CASSITSGGPSAGANVLTF.

In nucleotides, the CDR3 is TGTGCCAGCAGCCTTGGACTAGCGGGGGGGAGGGATGAGCAGTTCTTC. Amino acid sequence: CASSLGLAGGRDEQFF. The V gene is TRBV4-2, the J gene TRBJ2-1; 15 bases are shared with TRBD2. The CDR3 is 16 amino acids. Germline CDR1 LGHNA, CDR2 YNFKEQ. V was pared by 4 bases and J by 8 bases, with 6 bases of the junction left unmatched.

The J gene is TRBJ1-1, the V gene TRBV19; 7 positions match TRBD1. This CDR3 region has 14 residues. Germline-derived CDR1 and CDR2 are LNHDA and SQIVND (reference sequence). The ends lost 9 bases at V and 1 base at J; junction bases unmatched: 8. CDR3 loop: CASVTGAGNTEAFF. DNA for the CDR3: TGTGCCAGCGTTACAGGGGCGGGGAACACTGAAGCTTTCTTT.

The chain has TRBV19 and TRBJ1-5, with D possibly being TRBD1 (5 bases). Germline CDR1 and CDR2: LNHDA and SQIVND (reference sequence). Trimming removed 3 bases from V and 1 base from J, with 16 bases in between. The CDR3 runs to 17 residues. The CDR3 loop reads CASSMLLSGLSNQPQHF. CDR3 DNA sequence: TGTGCCAGTAGTATGTTACTATCAGGGTTGAGCAATCAGCCCCAGCATTTT. Using reference TRBV19 and TRBJ1-5 for the parts outside the CDR3, the full variable domain is DGGITQSPKYLFRKEGQNVTLSCEQNLNHDAMYWYRQDPGQGLRLIYYSQIVNDFQKGDIAEGYSVSREKKESFPLTVTSAQKNPTAFYLCASSMLLSGLSNQPQHFGDGTRLSIL.

The CDR3 DNA is TGTGCCAGCAGCTCAGACGGACACCCGAACACTGAAGCTTTCTTT. Translated, it gives CASSSDGHPNTEAFF. The chain recombines TRBV7-9 with TRBJ1-1, with TRBD1 as a possible D gene (5 bases). V shed 4 bases and J shed 1 base, with 13 bases lying between them. The CDR3 runs to 15 residues. Germline V gene lookup returns CDR1 SEHNR and CDR2 FQNEAQ (reference sequence). Full variable domain (missing parts from reference TRBV7-9 and TRBJ1-1): DTGVSQNPRHKITKRGQNVTFRCDPISEHNRLYWYRQTLGQGPEFLTYFQNEAQLEKSRLLSDRFSAERPKGSFSTLEIQRTEQGDSAMYLCASSSDGHPNTEAFFGQGTRLTVV.

The chain recombines TRBV7-6 with TRBJ1-6; no clear D gene. Germline CDR1 reads SGHVS; CDR2 reads FNYEAQ. The CDR3 is made up of 15 amino acids. The V end was cut by 1 base, the J end by 2 bases, with 6 bases between. The CDR3 coding sequence is TGTGCCAGCAGCTTAGTCGCAGCCTATAATTCACCCCTCCACTTT. Amino acids: CASSLVAAYNSPLHF.

The chain is built from TRBV5-4 and TRBJ1-6; 9 nucleotides agree with TRBD1. J lost 6 bases, V lost 3 bases, and 1 base had no gene match. Germline V gene lookup returns CDR1 SGHNT and CDR2 YYREEE (reference sequence). The CDR3 is made up of 14 amino acids. This chain's CDR3 is CASSSGQGNSPLHF. Written as DNA, the CDR3 is TGTGCCAGCAGCTCGGGACAGGGTAATTCACCCCTCCACTTT.

The rearrangement joins TRBV5-4 to TRBJ2-2, with D tentatively TRBD2 (6 bases). The CDR3 is 13 amino acids. The germline CDR1 and CDR2 sequences are SGHNT and YYREEE (reference sequence). Trimming removed 9 bases from V and 4 bases from J, with 13 bases in between. CDR3 sequence: CATWGVPTGELFF. Here the CDR3 DNA reads TGTGCCACATGGGGGGTACCCACCGGGGAGCTGTTTTTT.

This clone was seen once. The V call is TRBV2, the J call TRBJ1-4, with 7 bases identical to TRBD1. The CDR3 loop spans 14 amino acids. Unmatched junction bases numbered 15, after V lost 8 bases and J lost 12 bases. Germline CDR1 SNHLY, CDR2 FYNNEI. In nucleotides, the CDR3 is TGTGCCAGCCGAAGTTCAGGGGGAACAGCCCAACTGTTTTTT. Translating gives CASRSSGGTAQLFF.

The V and J genes are TRBV27 and TRBJ2-7, with 8 bases matching TRBD2. Germline lookup yields CDR1 MNHEY and CDR2 SMNVEV (reference sequence). This CDR3 has 15 amino acids. V lost 6 bases, J lost 1 base, and 8 bases stayed unmatched. The CDR3 DNA reads as TGTGCCAGCAGACAGAGCGGGGGCCCTTCCTACGAGCAGTACTTC. It encodes CASRQSGGPSYEQYF.